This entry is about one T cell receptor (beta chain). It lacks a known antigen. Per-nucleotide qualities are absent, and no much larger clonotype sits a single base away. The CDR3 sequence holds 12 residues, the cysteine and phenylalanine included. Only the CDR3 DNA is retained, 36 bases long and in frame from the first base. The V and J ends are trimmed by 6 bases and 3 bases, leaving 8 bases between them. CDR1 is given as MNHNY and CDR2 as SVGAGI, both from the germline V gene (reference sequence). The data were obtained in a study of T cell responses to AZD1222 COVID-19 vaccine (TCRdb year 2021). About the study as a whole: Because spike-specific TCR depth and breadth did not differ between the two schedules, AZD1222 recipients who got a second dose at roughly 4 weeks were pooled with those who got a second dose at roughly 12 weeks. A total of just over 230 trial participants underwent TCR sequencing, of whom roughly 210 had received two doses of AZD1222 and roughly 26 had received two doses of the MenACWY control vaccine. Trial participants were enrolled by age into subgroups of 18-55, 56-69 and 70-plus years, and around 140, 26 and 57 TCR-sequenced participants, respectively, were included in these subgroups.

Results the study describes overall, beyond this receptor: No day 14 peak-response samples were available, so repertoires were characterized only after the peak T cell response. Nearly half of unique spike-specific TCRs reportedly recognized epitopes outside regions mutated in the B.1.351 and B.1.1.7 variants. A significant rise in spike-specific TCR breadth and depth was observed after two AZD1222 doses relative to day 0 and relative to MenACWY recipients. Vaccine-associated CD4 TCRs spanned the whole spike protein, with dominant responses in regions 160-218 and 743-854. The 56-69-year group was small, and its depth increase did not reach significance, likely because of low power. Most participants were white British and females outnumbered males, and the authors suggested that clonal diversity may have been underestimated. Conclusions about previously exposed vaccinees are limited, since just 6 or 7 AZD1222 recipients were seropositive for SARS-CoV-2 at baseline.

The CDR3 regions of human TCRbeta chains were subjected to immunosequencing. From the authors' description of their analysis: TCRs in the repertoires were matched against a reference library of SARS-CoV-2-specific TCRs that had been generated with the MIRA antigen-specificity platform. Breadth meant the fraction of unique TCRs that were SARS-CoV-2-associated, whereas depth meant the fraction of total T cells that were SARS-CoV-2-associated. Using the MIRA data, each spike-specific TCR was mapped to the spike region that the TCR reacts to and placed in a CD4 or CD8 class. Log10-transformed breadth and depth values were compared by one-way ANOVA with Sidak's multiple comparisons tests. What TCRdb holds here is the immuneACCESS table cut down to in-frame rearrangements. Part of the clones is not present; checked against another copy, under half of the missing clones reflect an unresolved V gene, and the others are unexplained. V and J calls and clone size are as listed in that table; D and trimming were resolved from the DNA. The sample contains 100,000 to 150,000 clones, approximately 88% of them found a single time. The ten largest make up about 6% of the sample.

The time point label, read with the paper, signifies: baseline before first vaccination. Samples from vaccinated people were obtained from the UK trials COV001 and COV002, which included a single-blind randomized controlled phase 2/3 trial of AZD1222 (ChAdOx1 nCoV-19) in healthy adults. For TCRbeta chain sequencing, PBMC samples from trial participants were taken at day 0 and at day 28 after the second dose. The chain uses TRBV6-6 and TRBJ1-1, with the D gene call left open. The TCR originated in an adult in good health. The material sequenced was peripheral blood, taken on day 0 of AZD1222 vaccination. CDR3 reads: CASRRGDTEAFF. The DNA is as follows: TGTGCCAGCAGACGAGGCGACACTGAAGCTTTCTTT.